A selection of T cell receptor beta chains follows, all from one sample in a study of blood T cell repertoires in COVID-19. This table comes from immunoSEQ multiplex PCR, and its TCRdb copy is limited to in-frame clones, with some not included. The sample has approximately 160,000 clones, around 80% seen once. The specimen was PBMCs or T cells enriched from blood (not recorded which). Every receptor here comes from a man aged 50 to 60 who had recovered from COVID-19. Each CDR3 is given with its conserved first and last residue. Each record gives: J gene, clone size, D gene, V gene, CDR3 protein, CDR3 DNA. D genes are given only for firm matches. The size entry is marked missing in some rows and otherwise reads once, few, many or a size class.

j_call: TRBJ2-7
clone_size: .
d_call: TRBD2
v_call: TRBV7-8
cdr3_aa: CASSLGLAYEQYF
cdr3_nt: TGTGCCAGCAGCTTGGGACTAGCCTACGAGCAGTACTTC

j_call: TRBJ2-1
clone_size: .
d_call: .
v_call: TRBV6-4
cdr3_aa: CASSDSGRGNEQFF
cdr3_nt: TGTGCCAGCAGTGACTCGGGGCGGGGTAATGAGCAGTTCTTC

j_call: TRBJ2-1
clone_size: .
d_call: .
v_call: TRBV7-2
cdr3_aa: CASSLGQASYNEQFF
cdr3_nt: TGTGCCAGCAGCTTAGGGCAGGCCTCCTACAATGAGCAGTTCTTC

j_call: TRBJ2-2
clone_size: .
d_call: .
v_call: TRBV18
cdr3_aa: CASSTTRNTGELFF
cdr3_nt: TGTGCCAGCTCCACGACAAGGAACACCGGGGAGCTGTTTTTT

j_call: TRBJ2-7
clone_size: .
d_call: TRBD1
v_call: TRBV5-1
cdr3_aa: CASSLDGTGAPYEQYF
cdr3_nt: TGCGCCAGCAGCTTGGATGGGACAGGGGCCCCCTACGAGCAGTACTTC

j_call: TRBJ1-3
clone_size: .
d_call: .
v_call: TRBV25-1
cdr3_aa: CASSEQARGNTIYF
cdr3_nt: TGTGCCAGCAGTGAACAGGCCAGGGGAAACACCATATATTTT

j_call: TRBJ2-3
clone_size: .
d_call: .
v_call: TRBV14
cdr3_aa: CASSQYQGTSTDTQYF
cdr3_nt: TGTGCCAGCAGCCAATATCAGGGGACGAGCACAGATACGCAGTATTTT

j_call: TRBJ1-5
clone_size: few
d_call: .
v_call: TRBV4-2
cdr3_aa: CASSQSDQPQHF
cdr3_nt: TGTGCCAGCAGCCAATCCGATCAGCCCCAGCATTTT

j_call: TRBJ2-5
clone_size: .
d_call: TRBD2
v_call: TRBV30
cdr3_aa: CAWSGLAGGETQYF
cdr3_nt: TGTGCCTGGAGTGGACTAGCGGGGGGCGAGACCCAGTACTTC

j_call: TRBJ2-5
clone_size: .
d_call: .
v_call: TRBV9
cdr3_aa: CASSVGGLQETQYF
cdr3_nt: TGTGCCAGCAGCGTAGGTGGACTGCAAGAGACCCAGTACTTC

j_call: TRBJ2-7
clone_size: few
d_call: .
v_call: TRBV7-9
cdr3_aa: CASSHGGSIRPYEQYF
cdr3_nt: TGTGCCAGCAGCCACGGAGGAAGCATTCGTCCCTACGAGCAGTACTTC

j_call: TRBJ2-2
clone_size: .
d_call: TRBD2
v_call: TRBV11-3
cdr3_aa: CASSRTGLAYAGELFF
cdr3_nt: TGTGCCAGCAGCCGTACGGGACTAGCTTATGCCGGGGAGCTGTTTTTT

j_call: TRBJ2-7
clone_size: .
d_call: .
v_call: TRBV25-1
cdr3_aa: CAIQQGYEQYF
cdr3_nt: TGTGCCATACAACAGGGATACGAGCAGTACTTC

j_call: TRBJ2-4
clone_size: .
d_call: TRBD1
v_call: TRBV2
cdr3_aa: CASSPGQGAGTKNIQYF
cdr3_nt: TGTGCCAGCAGCCCGGGACAGGGGGCTGGCACCAAAAACATTCAGTACTTC

j_call: TRBJ2-2
clone_size: .
d_call: TRBD1
v_call: TRBV7-3
cdr3_aa: CASSPKGTANTGELFF
cdr3_nt: TGTGCCAGCAGCCCTAAGGGGACAGCGAACACCGGGGAGCTGTTTTTT

j_call: TRBJ1-1
clone_size: .
d_call: .
v_call: TRBV24-1
cdr3_aa: CATSDNRNTEAFF
cdr3_nt: TGTGCCACCAGTGATAACAGGAACACTGAAGCTTTCTTT

j_call: TRBJ2-3
clone_size: .
d_call: TRBD2
v_call: TRBV29-1
cdr3_aa: CSVESSGGADTQYF
cdr3_nt: TGCAGCGTTGAAAGTAGCGGGGGGGCGGATACGCAGTATTTT

j_call: TRBJ1-2
clone_size: .
d_call: .
v_call: TRBV11-3
cdr3_aa: CASSFNPGKGVGGYTF
cdr3_nt: TGTGCCAGCAGCTTCAACCCAGGGAAGGGTGTTGGCGGCTACACCTTC

j_call: TRBJ1-1
clone_size: .
d_call: TRBD1
v_call: TRBV3-1/TRBV3-2
cdr3_aa: CASSLRQGARGTEAFF
cdr3_nt: TGTGCCAGCAGCCTCAGACAGGGGGCGAGGGGCACTGAAGCTTTCTTT

j_call: TRBJ1-5
clone_size: few
d_call: .
v_call: TRBV18
cdr3_aa: CASSPDGGKDQPQHF
cdr3_nt: TGTGCCAGCTCACCTGACGGGGGGAAAGATCAGCCCCAGCATTTT

j_call: TRBJ1-2
clone_size: .
d_call: .
v_call: TRBV29-1
cdr3_aa: CSVAQAGQFYGYTF
cdr3_nt: TGCAGCGTTGCACAGGCAGGGCAGTTCTATGGCTACACCTTC

j_call: TRBJ2-3
clone_size: few
d_call: TRBD1
v_call: TRBV3-1/TRBV3-2
cdr3_aa: CASGQEAHYTQYF
cdr3_nt: TGTGCCAGCGGACAGGAAGCCCATTATACGCAGTATTTT

j_call: TRBJ2-5
clone_size: .
d_call: TRBD2
v_call: TRBV9
cdr3_aa: CASSVGRTSGQETQYF
cdr3_nt: TGTGCCAGCAGCGTAGGCCGGACTAGCGGCCAAGAGACCCAGTACTTC

j_call: TRBJ2-2
clone_size: .
d_call: TRBD1
v_call: TRBV19
cdr3_aa: CASSRDRVVTGELFF
cdr3_nt: TGTGCCAGTAGTAGGGACAGGGTCGTCACCGGGGAGCTGTTTTTT

j_call: TRBJ2-3
clone_size: once
d_call: TRBD2
v_call: TRBV4-2
cdr3_aa: CASSQSAGGFTDTQYF
cdr3_nt: TGTGCCAGCAGCCAAAGTGCGGGGGGGTTTACAGATACGCAGTATTTT

j_call: TRBJ2-7
clone_size: once
d_call: .
v_call: TRBV10-3
cdr3_aa: CAISGDSGAYEQYF
cdr3_nt: TGTGCCATCAGTGGAGACTCAGGGGCCTACGAGCAGTACTTC

j_call: TRBJ1-2
clone_size: .
d_call: .
v_call: TRBV7-2
cdr3_aa: CASSFDAGLANYGYTF
cdr3_nt: TGTGCCAGCAGCTTTGACGCGGGGCTCGCTAACTATGGCTACACCTTC

j_call: TRBJ1-1
clone_size: .
d_call: .
v_call: TRBV4-3
cdr3_aa: CASSGAGDTEAFF
cdr3_nt: TGCGCCAGCAGCGGGGCGGGGGACACTGAAGCTTTCTTT

j_call: TRBJ2-6
clone_size: .
d_call: .
v_call: TRBV4-1
cdr3_aa: CASSPAGESGANVLTF
cdr3_nt: TGCGCCAGCAGCCCCGCCGGGGAAAGTGGGGCCAACGTCCTGACTTTC

j_call: TRBJ1-2
clone_size: .
d_call: TRBD1
v_call: TRBV30
cdr3_aa: CAWIRRGLYGYTF
cdr3_nt: TGTGCCTGGATAAGAAGGGGGCTCTATGGCTACACCTTC

j_call: TRBJ2-5
clone_size: .
d_call: .
v_call: TRBV5-6
cdr3_aa: CASSLRRGETQYF
cdr3_nt: TGTGCCAGCAGCTTGCGAAGAGGCGAGACCCAGTACTTC

j_call: TRBJ2-5
clone_size: once
d_call: .
v_call: TRBV3-1/TRBV3-2
cdr3_aa: CASSRRASARSVQETQYF
cdr3_nt: TGTGCCAGCAGCCGAAGGGCTAGCGCGAGGTCGGTCCAAGAGACCCAGTACTTC

j_call: TRBJ1-3
clone_size: .
d_call: .
v_call: TRBV4-3
cdr3_aa: CASSQVLVSGNTIYF
cdr3_nt: TGCGCCAGCAGCCAAGTACTGGTCTCTGGAAACACCATATATTTT

j_call: TRBJ1-2
clone_size: few
d_call: .
v_call: TRBV30
cdr3_aa: CAWRSQVDYGYTF
cdr3_nt: TGTGCCTGGAGGAGTCAAGTCGACTATGGCTACACCTTC

j_call: TRBJ2-5
clone_size: .
d_call: .
v_call: TRBV18
cdr3_aa: CASSQNSEETQYF
cdr3_nt: TGTGCCAGCTCTCAAAACTCTGAGGAGACCCAGTACTTC

j_call: TRBJ1-5
clone_size: once
d_call: .
v_call: TRBV7-6
cdr3_aa: CASSLEGGGNQPQHF
cdr3_nt: TGTGCCAGCAGCTTAGAGGGGGGGGGCAATCAGCCCCAGCATTTT

j_call: TRBJ1-1
clone_size: .
d_call: .
v_call: TRBV6-5
cdr3_aa: CASSRGYTEAFF
cdr3_nt: TGTGCCAGCAGCCGAGGGTACACTGAAGCTTTCTTT

j_call: TRBJ1-5
clone_size: .
d_call: .
v_call: TRBV6-5
cdr3_aa: CASSLQGFNQPQHF
cdr3_nt: TGTGCCAGCAGTCTACAGGGATTCAATCAGCCCCAGCATTTT

j_call: TRBJ1-2
clone_size: .
d_call: TRBD1
v_call: TRBV11-2
cdr3_aa: CASSLRTGGVDGYTF
cdr3_nt: TGTGCCAGCAGCTTGCGGACAGGGGGCGTAGATGGCTACACCTTC

j_call: TRBJ2-7
clone_size: once
d_call: .
v_call: TRBV5-6
cdr3_aa: CASSLVYSNFPYEQYF
cdr3_nt: TGTGCCAGCAGCTTGGTCTACTCGAACTTCCCCTACGAGCAGTACTTC

j_call: TRBJ1-4
clone_size: few
d_call: .
v_call: TRBV4-2
cdr3_aa: CASSQQGYVSEKLFF
cdr3_nt: TGTGCCAGCAGCCAACAGGGGTATGTGAGTGAAAAACTGTTTTTT

j_call: TRBJ2-1
clone_size: few
d_call: TRBD1
v_call: TRBV2
cdr3_aa: CASTDISMDRGIGEQFF
cdr3_nt: TGTGCCAGCACTGATATTTCGATGGACAGGGGGATCGGTGAGCAGTTCTTC

j_call: TRBJ2-7
clone_size: .
d_call: .
v_call: TRBV2
cdr3_aa: CASRPNIGGYEQYF
cdr3_nt: TGTGCCAGCAGACCGAATATAGGGGGCTACGAGCAGTACTTC

j_call: TRBJ2-2
clone_size: once
d_call: TRBD1
v_call: TRBV18
cdr3_aa: CASSGPGQGTYTGELFF
cdr3_nt: TGTGCCAGCTCAGGGCCGGGACAGGGGACATACACCGGGGAGCTGTTTTTT

j_call: TRBJ2-7
clone_size: .
d_call: .
v_call: TRBV5-5
cdr3_aa: CASSLELVSHEQYF
cdr3_nt: TGTGCCAGCAGCTTGGAACTGGTCTCCCACGAGCAGTACTTC